The TCR beta chain described here comes from a study of OX40 agonist ivuxolimab in advanced cancers. Findings and limits, study-wide: CD4+ and CD8+ blood T cells expanded clonally by week 6 at 0.1 to 3.0 mg/kg.

Germline-derived CDR1 and CDR2 are SGHNT and YYREEE (reference sequence). This CDR3 comprises 15 residues. Trimming cost V 7 bases and J 2 bases, with 19 bases left between them. Sequenced by immunoSEQ multiplex PCR; TCRdb stores in-frame clones only, minus some. Of 80,000 to 100,000 clones detected, roughly 88% appear once; the ten largest clones hold approximately 0.3%. Concerning this clone itself: What it binds is not known.

The TCR originated in an adult with an advanced solid tumor such as melanoma, head and neck, liver or kidney cancer. The input for sequencing was CD4+ or CD8+ T cells sorted from blood, taken in a trial of the OX40 agonist ivuxolimab. The chain links TRBV5-4 to TRBJ2-7; the D gene could be TRBD1 or TRBD2 (6 bases each). The CDR3 nucleotides are TGTGCCAGCTCCTCGGGGGCCCCCCACACCTACGAGCAGTACTTC. It specifies CASSSGAPHTYEQYF.